These T cell receptor beta chains were read from a single sample in a study of PD-L1 blockade in urothelial cancer. Sequencing was performed with immunoSEQ multiplex PCR; in TCRdb, only in-frame clones are kept and a portion is missing. The table shows 35,000 or so clones, with around 82% occurring only once. The sequenced sample was PBMCs, obtained around atezolizumab (anti-PD-L1) treatment. Receptor source: a man aged 55 to 70 with urothelial cancer. CDR3s include the opening cysteine and the closing phenylalanine or tryptophan. A D gene is named only where the DNA matches it firmly. Size is omitted from some rows. Given values are once, few, many or a class for expanded clones.

>TRBJ1-5|12|TRBV7-9|-|-
TGTGCCAGCAGCTTAGTCGATCAGCCCCAGCATTTT
CASSLVDQPQHF
>TRBJ2-7|12|TRBV5-1|-|-
TGCGCCAGCAGCTTGGCACAGAGCGAGCAGTACTTC
CASSLAQSEQYF
>TRBJ2-7|16|TRBV21-1|-|-
TGTGCCAGCAGCCGAACCCGGGACAGGACCTTTAGGGAGCAGTACTTC
CASSRTRDRTFREQYF
>TRBJ1-3|16|TRBV6-6|TRBD1|-
TGTGCCAGCAGTCCCGGGACAGGGCACGCTGGAAACACCATATATTTT
CASSPGTGHAGNTIYF
>TRBJ1-3|16|TRBV12-5|TRBD1|-
TGTGCTAGTGGTTTGGGGGACAGGACCTCTGGAAACACCATATATTTT
CASGLGDRTSGNTIYF
>TRBJ1-2|15|TRBV15|-|-
TGTGCCACCAGCAGAGATCAGGAATACAGCTATGGCTACACCTTC
CATSRDQEYSYGYTF
>TRBJ2-5|15|TRBV9|TRBD1|-
TGTGCCAGCAGCGAACTCGGGACAGGCCAAGAGACCCAGTACTTC
CASSELGTGQETQYF
>TRBJ2-3|16|TRBV11-2|TRBD2|-
TGTGCCAGCAGCTCAACGCGCGGGAGAAAGGCAGATACGCAGTATTTT
CASSSTRGRKADTQYF
>TRBJ1-2|13|TRBV29-1|-|few
TGCAGCGTTGCCTCAAGAGAGGGCTATGGCTACACCTTC
CSVASREGYGYTF
>TRBJ1-2|19|TRBV5-8|-|-
TGTGCCAGCAGCTTGGTCGGCTGGGTATCAGGGGCCCTTGGTTATGGCTACACCTTC
CASSLVGWVSGALGYGYTF
>TRBJ2-3|16|TRBV5-1|-|once
TGCGCCAGCAGCTTGGATCCTTCCGGGGGTGGGGATACGCAGTATTTT
CASSLDPSGGGDTQYF